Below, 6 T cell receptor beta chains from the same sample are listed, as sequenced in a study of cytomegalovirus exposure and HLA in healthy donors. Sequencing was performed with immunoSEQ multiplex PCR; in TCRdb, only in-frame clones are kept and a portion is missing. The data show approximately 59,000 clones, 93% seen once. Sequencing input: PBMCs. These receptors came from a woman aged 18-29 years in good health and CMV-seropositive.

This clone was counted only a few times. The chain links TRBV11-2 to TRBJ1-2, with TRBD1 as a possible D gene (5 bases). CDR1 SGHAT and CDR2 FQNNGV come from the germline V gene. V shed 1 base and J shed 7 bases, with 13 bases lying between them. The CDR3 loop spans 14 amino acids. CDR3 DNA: TGTGCCAGCAGCTTAGGGGCGGGGGTGCGTGGCTACACCTTC. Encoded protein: CASSLGAGVRGYTF.

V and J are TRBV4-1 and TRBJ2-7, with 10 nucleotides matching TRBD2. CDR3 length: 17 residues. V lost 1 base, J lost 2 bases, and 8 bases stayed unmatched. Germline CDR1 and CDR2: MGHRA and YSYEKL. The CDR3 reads CASSQGTSGLLPYEQYF. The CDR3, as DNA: TGCGCCAGCAGCCAAGGGACTAGCGGCCTATTACCCTACGAGCAGTACTTC.

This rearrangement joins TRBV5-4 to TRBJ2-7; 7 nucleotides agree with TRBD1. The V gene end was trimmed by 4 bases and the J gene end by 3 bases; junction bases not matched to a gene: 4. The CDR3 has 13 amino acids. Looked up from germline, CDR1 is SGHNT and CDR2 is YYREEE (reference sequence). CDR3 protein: CASSIRGNYEQYF. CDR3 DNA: TGTGCCAGCAGCATCAGGGGGAACTACGAGCAGTACTTC. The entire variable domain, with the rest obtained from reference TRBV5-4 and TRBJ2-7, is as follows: ETGVTQSPTHLIKTRGQQVTLRCSSQSGHNTVSWYQQALGQGPQFIFQYYREEENGRGNFPPRFSGLQFPNYSSELNVNALELDDSALYLCASSIRGNYEQYFGPGTRLTVT.

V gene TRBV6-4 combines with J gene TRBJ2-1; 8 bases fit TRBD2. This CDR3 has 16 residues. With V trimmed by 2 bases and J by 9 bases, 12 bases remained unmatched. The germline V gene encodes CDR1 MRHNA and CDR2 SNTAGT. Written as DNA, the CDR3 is TGTGCCAGCAGTGACAGCCCGGGACTAGGATCCGGTGAGCAGTTCTTC. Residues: CASSDSPGLGSGEQFF.

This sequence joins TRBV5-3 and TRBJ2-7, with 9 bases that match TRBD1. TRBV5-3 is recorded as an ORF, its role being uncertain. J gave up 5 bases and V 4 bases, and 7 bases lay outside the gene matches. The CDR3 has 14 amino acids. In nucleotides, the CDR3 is TGTGCCAGAAGCCGCCCGGGACAGGGCCACGAGCAGTACTTC. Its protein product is CARSRPGQGHEQYF.

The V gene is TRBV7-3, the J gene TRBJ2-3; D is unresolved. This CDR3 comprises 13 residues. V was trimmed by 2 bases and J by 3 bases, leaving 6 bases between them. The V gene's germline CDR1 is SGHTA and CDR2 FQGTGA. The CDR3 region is CASSLLITDTQYF. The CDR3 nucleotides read TGTGCCAGCAGCTTATTAATAACAGATACGCAGTATTTT. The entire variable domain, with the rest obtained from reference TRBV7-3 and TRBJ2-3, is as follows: GAGVSQTPSNKVTEKGKYVELRCDPISGHTALYWYRQSLGQGPEFLIYFQGTGAADDSGLPNDRFFAVRPEGSVSTLKIQRTERGDSAVYLCASSLLITDTQYFGPGTRLTVL.